Given below is one T cell receptor (beta chain) in context. Its antigen target is currently unknown. No quality values exist for individual bases; no much larger clone is one base distant. Other DNA sequences in the same sample also yield this CDR3. Library creation used the immunoSEQ multiplex PCR assay. For the multiplex PCR, a mixture combining 60 forward primers for TCR Vbeta segments and 13 reverse primers for TCR Jbeta segments was used. Amplification of the CDR3 region of rearranged TCR beta genes was performed with a multiplex PCR assay on genomic DNA. On the Illumina HiSeq System, the amplified TCR beta libraries were sequenced as 87-base-pair reads. On the study's bioinformatics: In a later analysis, tens of millions of unique TCR beta chains were counted across the approximately 670 repertoires, and roughly 10 million of these chains were shared by at least two donors. Raw reads were error-corrected and collapsed into unique sequences by a nearest-neighbor algorithm in which closely related sequences were merged to remove PCR and sequencing errors. V, D and J gene segments were assigned by aligning CDR3 sequences to IMGT reference sequences. For a sequence to be retained, a match of at least six nucleotides to both a V gene segment and a J gene segment was required. Rearrangements were classified as productive when the CDR3 lacked stop codons and remained in frame with V and J, and all other rearrangements were classified as non-productive. CDR3 was defined by IMGT convention, running from the second conserved V-encoded cysteine to the conserved J-encoded phenylalanine. In an earlier analysis of roughly 580 of the donors, sequences lacking an unambiguous match to a single V gene segment were excluded. An earlier analysis of just under 600 of the donors called V segments functional above 56.7% productive rearrangements and segregating when the between-donor standard deviation exceeded 5%. A statistical classification framework was built for diagnosing cytomegalovirus status from the catalog of TCR beta chain sequences. V and J gene assignment, in a later analysis, came from comparing TCR nucleotide sequences with IMGT/GENE-DB human TR gene sequences. In a later analysis, CDR3 sequences and most-parsimonious VDJ recombination scenarios were assigned using the TCRdist pipeline. In a later analysis, every TCR beta chain was defined by the combination of its CDR3 amino acid sequence and its V-gene family, and reads without a unique V-gene family were dropped. In a later analysis, a few hundred highly shared, low-generation-probability nucleotide sequences were removed to address suspected cross-contamination and a sequencing artifact. In a later analysis, a clonal expansion index was calculated for each public chain from normalized within-repertoire ranks of inferred template counts. Generation probabilities in a later analysis came from a VDJ recombination model fitted to out-of-frame rearrangements, and those results were checked against IGoR. Hypergeometric tests were used in a later analysis to score TCR-TCR, TCR-HLA and TCR-CMV co-occurrence, with a repertoire-size bias correction applied to the TCR pairs. False discovery rates were estimated in a later analysis by permuting HLA or CMV assignments 20 times. In a later analysis, co-occurring TCRs were grouped using DBSCAN, and TCRdist sequence similarity was added for clustering within HLA-allele-positive subsets. For co-occurrence clustering, repertoires with fewer than 30,000 or more than 120,000 public chains were excluded, along with five or six repertoires with anomalous nucleotide sharing. In its TCRdb copy, this immuneACCESS table keeps in-frame sequences only and misses some clones. Where compared with another copy, unresolved V genes explain less than half of these, and the others have no known cause. The DNA gave D and trimming, while V, J and clone size come from that table. Counted in this sample were nearly 200,000 clones; about 89% of them appeared once. The ten top clones hold 1% to 1.5% of the sample.

This sample is drawn from a study of cytomegalovirus exposure and HLA in healthy donors (dated by TCRdb to about 2017). Broadly, across the study: An earlier analysis of 587 of the donors reported 276 Gb of sequence data and around 120 million unique TCR beta sequences obtained from approximately 180 million T cells. An early release that covered about 640 HLA-typed donors contained about 300 gigabases of sequencing data and roughly 84 million unique TCR sequences. Of the roughly 390 genotyped donors, over 80% were placed in the genetic ancestry cluster associated with self-reported Caucasian donors. The study was designed to test whether signatures of past pathogen exposure could be identified by cataloging public T cell receptors. The study profiled the T cell repertoires of hundreds of subjects by immunosequencing and related them to cytomegalovirus serostatus. Along with the approximately 700-subject first cohort, a separate validation cohort of 120 different subjects was used. High-throughput TCR immunosequencing, statistical association of individual TCRs with disease status, and machine learning were combined to predict cytomegalovirus infection status. In a later analysis, previously published TCR beta repertoires from 666 donors were re-analyzed and high-resolution HLA genotyping was added so that TCR occurrence patterns could be studied. Rather than drawing on any new phenotypic data, the later analysis identified candidate immune exposures from TCR beta sequences and the way those sequences occurred across donors. To decide whether each TCR beta V gene segment behaved as functional or pseudogenic, an earlier analysis of nearly 600 of the donors relied on high-throughput TCR beta sequencing. Donor age, sex, ethnicity and CMV serostatus were compiled together with the repertoire data. In a later genetic analysis, genome-wide SNP genotypes for about three fifths of the roughly 670 donors were used, and that subset was treated as a discovery cohort. All discovery cohort repertoires had been generated using a single sequencing platform. HLA typing included class I and class II loci at four-digit resolution. Typing coverage differed by locus: A, B, C, DRB1 and DQB1 were typed in about 620-630 donors, DQA1 in roughly 500, DPA1 in 600 to 610, and DPB1 in 400 to 480. Because of strong linkage in the cohort, roughly five DR-DQ haplotypes were treated as single units for association and clustering. On average, roughly 240,000 unique TCR beta nucleotide sequences were sequenced per donor among about 400 genotyped donors of the cohort, with roughly 18% of those sequences being non-productive. Beyond this particular receptor, the publication reports: An earlier analysis of 587 of the donors showed that most TCR beta V segments appeared in productive rearrangements either about 87% or about 30% of the time, which broadly matched IMGT annotations. Correlated functional status among segregating V segments might reflect linkage disequilibrium, but an unknown experimental factor could not be ruled out. A few of the identified cytomegalovirus-associated TCR beta chains were confirmed in vitro to be specific for cytomegalovirus antigens. Sequencing depth was assumed to be roughly uniform across donors in the presence/absence analyses, though that assumption may not hold. Most TCR sequences were seen in very few donors, while some public TCRs were found in many individuals. HLA typing was unavailable for some donors at each locus, so association tests used only the typed subset. Assigning TCR associations to individual alleles was difficult when HLA alleles, especially DR and DQ, strongly co-occurred. CMV serostatus was the only immune exposure information available for the cohort. In a later analysis, several top co-occurrence clusters were reported to appear linked to parvovirus B19, influenza, CMV and Epstein-Barr virus. This cohort had only TCR beta chains sequenced, and the lack of alpha or paired-chain data limited which features could be detected. A later genetic analysis reported fewer N-insertions in productive TCRs among donors in an Asian-associated ancestry cluster than the roughly 700-donor mean. A further reported finding was that TCR beta sequences accurately predicted the HLA-A and HLA-B alleles for most subjects in the first cohort. According to a later analysis, TCR association rates differed among HLA loci, with DRB1 alleles showing the most associated TCRs and HLA-C alleles showing the fewest. It was suggested by the authors that the approach could potentially be generalized to other disease states and immunological phenotypes. Some IMGT-functional V segments, including TRBV6-2 and TRBV6-3, could not be distinguished by the 87-base-pair reads and were therefore excluded. Because counts were too low, roughly 16 rarely observed V segments, including chromosome 9 orphons, were left out of the earlier analysis of over 550 of the donors. The classifier was reported to diagnose cytomegalovirus status with high specificity and sensitivity in both the original cohort and the validation cohort. The study gave a list of about 170 TCR beta chains associated with cytomegalovirus. In a later analysis, HLA-associated TCR beta chains were found to be more clonally expanded and to have lower generation probabilities than equally common non-associated chains. The sequencing pipeline was judged likely to have produced a cluster of highly shared sequence variants as a technical artifact. Specific HLA alleles were associated with 16,951 TCR beta sequences at a false discovery rate of 0.05 in a later analysis. In a later analysis, most CMV-associated TCR beta chains were found to appear HLA-restricted, with HLA associations seemingly driven largely by CMV exposure. In a later genetic analysis, a missense DCLRE1C variant was associated with V-gene and J-gene trimming of TCR beta chains, and the association was replicated in an independent cohort.

The cohort was made up of 666 healthy bone marrow donors. All cohort members were sampled while nominally healthy, although unrecorded immune exposures were likely present. The donor tested CMV seronegative and was one of the 352 seronegative cohort members. Every donor gave a peripheral blood sample, and the peripheral blood mononuclear cells from that sample were used for TCR beta sequencing. The Qiagen DNeasy Blood Extraction Kit was used to extract genomic DNA from the blood cell samples. Taken from the germline V gene, the CDR1 and CDR2 loops are SGHRS and YFSETQ. The CDR3 sequence holds 14 residues, the cysteine and phenylalanine included. The CDR3 DNA has 42 bases and is translated from base 1. The junction shows trimming of 4 bases on V and 4 bases on J, and the gene matches do not reach 6 bases of it.

This receptor was taken from a man aged 25 to 45 in good health and CMV-seronegative. The sequencing input was PBMCs. The chain uses TRBV5-1 and TRBJ1-1, with 8 bases matching TRBD1. The CDR3 has the sequence CASSDTGGTTEAFF. Read as DNA, the sequence is TGCGCCAGCAGCGACACAGGGGGGACCACTGAAGCTTTCTTT. The CDR3, completed at both ends by the reference TRBV5-1 and TRBJ1-1 genes, gives the full variable domain KAGVTQTPRYLIKTRGQQVTLSCSPISGHRSVSWYQQTPGQGLQFLFEYFSETQRNKGNFPGRFSGRQFSNSRSEMNVSTLELGDSALYLCASSDTGGTTEAFFGQGTRLTVV.